This entry lists 8 T cell receptor beta chains sequenced from one sample in a study of blood T cells in healthy people across ages. Sample-barcoded 5' priming and a J-beta primer mix drove a second PCR of about 6 to 12 cycles. TCRdb re-called the 5' RACE reads with MiXCR, one entry per CDR3 protein. The data show some 900,000 distinct CDR3 sequences, around 48% seen once. The sample was blood. Receptors originate from a man aged 25-45 years in good health.

The J gene is TRBJ1-2, the V gene TRBV7-2, with D possibly being TRBD1 (5 bases). Trimming removed 4 bases at V and 2 bases at J, with 17 bases between. The CDR3 spans 16 residues. Germline V lookup: CDR1 SGHTA, CDR2 FQGNSA. Here the CDR3 reads CASSSYITGDNYGYTF. The CDR3 nucleotides read TGTGCCAGCAGCTCATACATCACAGGAGACAACTATGGCTACACCTTC.

V and J are TRBV6-2 or TRBV6-3 and TRBJ2-4, with 8 bases matching TRBD2. V was pared by 7 bases and J by 0 bases, with 8 bases of the junction left unmatched. The CDR3 contains 16 residues. Germline lookup yields CDR1 MNHEY and CDR2 SVGEGT. The CDR3 DNA reads TGTGCCAGCAACCCGCGGGGGGAGTTAGCCAAAAACATTCAGTACTTC. Translating it yields CASNPRGELAKNIQYF.

This clonotype was counted once. The gene calls are TRBV3-1 and TRBJ1-6, with D perhaps matching TRBD1 (5 bases). Germline loops: CDR1 LGHDT, CDR2 YNNKEL (reference sequence). Between the trimmed V and J ends, which lost 5 bases and 2 bases, there was a span of 10 bases. CDR3 length equals 15 residues. The CDR3 coding sequence is TGTGCCAGCAGCGCCCGGGACGCCTATAATTCACCCCTCCACTTT. This codes for CASSARDAYNSPLHF.

About this clonotype: At one end, the junction sequence differs from germline, possibly due to a read error. The chain uses TRBV7-2 and TRBJ2-7; 7 bases line up with TRBD2. Germline CDR1 reads SGHTA; CDR2 reads FQGNSA. The CDR3 covers 16 residues. The CDR3 is CASSLGPAGSSYVQYF. CDR3 coding DNA: TGTGCCAGCAGCTTAGGTCCAGCGGGGAGCTCCTACGTGCAGTACTTC.

This clonotype was seen only a few times. The chain links TRBV11-2 to TRBJ1-6; TRBD1 matches at 7 bases. CDR3 length: 15 amino acids. The V and J ends lost 0 bases and 6 bases, in that order; junction bases with no gene match: 2. CDR1 and CDR2 from the germline V gene are SGHAT and FQNNGV. CDR3 sequence reads: CASSLEGGINSPLHF. The CDR3 DNA reads TGTGCCAGCAGCTTAGAAGGGGGCATTAATTCACCCCTCCACTTT. Together with reference TRBV11-2 and TRBJ1-6, the CDR3 gives the full variable domain: EAGVAQSPRYKIIEKRQSVAFWCNPISGHATLYWYQQILGQGPKLLIQFQNNGVVDDSQLPKDRFSAERLKGVDSTLKIQPAKLEDSAVYLCASSLEGGINSPLHFGNGTRLTVT.

In this sample, this clonotype turned up a few times. The chain uses TRBV20-1 and TRBJ2-7; D is undetermined. CDR1 is DFQATT, CDR2 SNEGSKA, per germline (reference sequence). With 4 bases removed from V and 0 bases from J, the gap between germline ends came to 10 bases. This CDR3 is built from 13 residues. The chain's CDR3 is CSATPDSSYEQYF. The CDR3 bases are TGCAGTGCTACCCCCGATAGCTCCTACGAGCAGTACTTC.

This clonotype was counted a few times. The chain employs TRBV10-3 and TRBJ2-7; 11 bases are a match to TRBD1. The junction had 8 bases not matched to a gene; V was cut back by 6 bases and J by 4 bases. This CDR3 has 15 amino acids. CDR1 is ENHRY, CDR2 SYGVKD, per germline. The CDR3 region is CAISVVGTGGYEQYF. The CDR3 bases are TGTGCCATCAGCGTTGTCGGGACAGGGGGATACGAGCAGTACTTC.

V and J are TRBV7-3 and TRBJ1-2, with 7 bases fitting TRBD1. There are 14 residues in the CDR3. V gave up 5 bases and J gave up 4 bases; unmatched junction bases: 7. The V gene's germline CDR1 is SGHTA and CDR2 FQGTGA. In DNA, the CDR3 is TGTGCCAGCAGCGCGACAGGGTTGGGCTATGGCTACACCTTC. Residues: CASSATGLGYGYTF.